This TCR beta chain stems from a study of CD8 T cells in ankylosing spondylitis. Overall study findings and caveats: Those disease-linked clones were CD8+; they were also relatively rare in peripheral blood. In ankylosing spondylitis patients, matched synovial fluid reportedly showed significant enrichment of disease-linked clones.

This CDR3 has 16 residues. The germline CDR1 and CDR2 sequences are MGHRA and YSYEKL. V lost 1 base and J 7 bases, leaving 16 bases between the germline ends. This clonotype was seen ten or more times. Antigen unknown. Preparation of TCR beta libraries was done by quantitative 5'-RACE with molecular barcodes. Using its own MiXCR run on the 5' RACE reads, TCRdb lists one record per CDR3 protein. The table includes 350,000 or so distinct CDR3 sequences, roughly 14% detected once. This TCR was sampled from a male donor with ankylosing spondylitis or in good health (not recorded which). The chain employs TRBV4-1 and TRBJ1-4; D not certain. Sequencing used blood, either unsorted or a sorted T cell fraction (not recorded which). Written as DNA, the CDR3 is TGCGCCAGCAGCCAAGCCCCGAACAGCCGAGGTGAAAAACTGTTTTTT. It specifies CASSQAPNSRGEKLFF.